These 29 T cell receptor beta chains were all obtained from the same sample, sequenced in a study of T cell repertoires in cytomegalovirus infection. TCRdb re-called the reads with MiXCR, one entry per CDR3 protein. The data show 750,000 to 950,000 distinct CDR3 sequences, almost 30% seen once. Their target antigens are unknown. The specimen was cultured CD8+ T cells from PBMCs, collected from culture after CMV antigen stimulation. Receptor source: a human donor in good health (CMV status not recorded). Some clones in this sample may be carry-over from other donors' samples.

This clonotype was seen many times. The chain recombines TRBV5-8 with TRBJ2-1; 7 bases align to TRBD2. The germline V gene has CDR1 SGHTS and CDR2 YDEGEE. With 0 bases clipped from V and 3 bases from J, the junction kept 3 bases outside the gene matches. The CDR3 extends over 15 amino acids. CDR3 amino acids: CASSLAASGYNEQFF. CDR3 nucleotides: TGTGCCAGCAGCTTGGCCGCTAGCGGCTACAATGAGCAGTTCTTC.

The chain combines TRBV2 with TRBJ1-1, with a weak D call TRBD1 (5 bases). Trimming pared 4 bases from V and 5 bases from J, leaving 26 bases between. The germline CDR1 and CDR2 sequences are SNHLY and FYNNEI. The CDR3 extends over 18 amino acids. The CDR3 protein is CASSGLRNVTRGGTEAFF. The DNA of the CDR3 is TGTGCCAGCAGTGGCCTTCGAAATGTCACCCGCGGGGGAACTGAAGCTTTCTTT.

Worth noting for this clonotype: The junction departs from germline at one end; a sequencing error may be responsible. The CDR3 spells CSAGDYSDQPQHF. CDR3 sequence (DNA): TGCAGTGCTGGGGATTATAGCGATCAGCCCCAGCATTTT. This chain links TRBV20-1 with TRBJ1-5; no reliable D call. Germline V gene data show CDR1 as DFQATT and CDR2 as SNEGSKA (reference sequence). CDR3 length: 13 residues.

J is TRBJ2-1 and V is TRBV4-2; TRBD2 agrees at 12 bases. There are 17 residues in the CDR3. The trim removed 0 bases at V and 7 bases at J, leaving 7 bases unmatched. Germline CDR1 reads LGHNA; CDR2 reads YNFKEQ. CDR3 sequence: CASSQEKLAGGRNEQFF. The CDR3 nucleotides read TGTGCCAGCAGCCAAGAGAAGCTAGCGGGGGGGCGGAATGAGCAGTTCTTC.

This rearrangement joins TRBV7-6 to TRBJ2-2; 9 bases match TRBD2. Germline CDR1 reads SGHVS; CDR2 reads FNYEAQ. With V trimmed by 1 base and J by 7 bases, 7 bases remained unmatched. The CDR3 contains 16 residues. The CDR3 DNA follows: TGTGCCAGCAGCTTAGAGCGGGGGGCCCATAGCGGGGAGCTGTTTTTT. This codes for CASSLERGAHSGELFF. Supplemented by reference TRBV7-6 and TRBJ2-2, the full variable domain reads GAGVSQSPRYKVTKRGQDVALRCDPISGHVSLYWYRQALGQGPEFLTYFNYEAQQDKSGLPNDRFSAERPEGSISTLTIQRTEQRDSAMYRCASSLERGAHSGELFFGEGSRLTVL.

There are a few counts of this clonotype. The rearrangement uses TRBV11-1 and TRBJ1-5; D might be TRBD1 (6 bases). This CDR3 is built from 13 residues. CDR1 is SGHAT, CDR2 FQDESV, per germline (reference sequence). V lost 5 bases to trimming and J lost 10 bases, with 15 bases between them. CDR3 sequence reads: CASSPPLGGPQHF. The CDR3 DNA reads as TGTGCCAGCAGCCCCCCACTAGGGGGACCCCAGCATTTT.

The chain recombines TRBV20-1 with TRBJ1-5; 9 bases align to TRBD1. V was pared by 6 bases and J by 7 bases, with 13 bases of the junction left unmatched. There are 15 residues in the CDR3. Germline lookup yields CDR1 DFQATT and CDR2 SNEGSKA (reference sequence). CDR3 nucleotides: TGCAGTGCCCTTCTCGACAGGGGGGTAGGGCAGCCCCAGCATTTT. It specifies CSALLDRGVGQPQHF.

The J gene is TRBJ2-4, the V gene TRBV27, with D tentatively TRBD1 (5 bases). CDR1 is MNHEY and CDR2 is SMNVEV in the germline V gene (reference sequence). V lost 6 bases to trimming and J lost 0 bases, with 9 bases between them. The CDR3 contains 14 residues. The CDR3 sequence: CASSDQGAKNIQYF. Written as DNA, the CDR3 is TGTGCCAGCAGCGACCAGGGAGCCAAAAACATTCAGTACTTC.

The J gene is TRBJ2-1, the V gene TRBV28; D perhaps matches TRBD1 (6 bases). The CDR3 contains 14 residues. V lost 5 bases and J 6 bases, leaving 14 bases between the germline ends. Germline V gene sequence: CDR1 MDHEN, CDR2 SYDVKM. CDR3 in amino acids: CASSTYRVANEQFF. CDR3 bases: TGTGCCAGCAGTACCTACAGGGTTGCCAATGAGCAGTTCTTC.

The CDR3 nucleotides read TGTGCCAGTAGCAAAGACATCTCCTCTGGAAACACCATATATTTT. As protein: CASSKDISSGNTIYF. The rearrangement links TRBV19 to TRBJ1-3; D remains unclear. Trimming removed 6 bases at V and 0 bases at J, with 12 bases between. The germline CDR1 and CDR2 sequences are LNHDA and SQIVND (reference sequence). The CDR3 is made up of 15 amino acids.

The V call is TRBV5-1, the J call TRBJ2-7; D perhaps matches TRBD1 (5 bases). The germline V gene has CDR1 SGHRS and CDR2 YFSETQ. There are 11 residues in the CDR3. V gave up 0 bases and J gave up 9 bases, with 7 bases separating them. DNA of the CDR3: TGCGCCAGCAGCTTGGAAGGGGTGCAGTACTTC. It specifies CASSLEGVQYF.

The chain uses TRBV4-3 and TRBJ2-1; no reliable D call. Between the trimmed V and J ends, which lost 0 bases and 1 base, there was a span of 4 bases. Germline V gene lookup returns CDR1 LGHNA and CDR2 YSLEER. This CDR3 is 14 amino acids long. The CDR3 here is CASSQEESYNEQFF. Written as DNA, the CDR3 is TGCGCCAGCAGCCAAGAGGAGTCCTACAATGAGCAGTTCTTC.

This clonotype was picked up one time. The chain uses TRBV11-2 and TRBJ2-1, with a weak D call TRBD2 (7 bases). CDR1 SGHAT and CDR2 FQNNGV come from the germline V gene. V was trimmed by 7 bases and J by 9 bases, leaving 19 bases between them. The CDR3 is 14 residues long. CDR3 nucleotide sequence: TGTGCCAGCACTAGGGGGTGGGGGGGCTTTGAGCAGTTCTTC. The encoded protein is CASTRGWGGFEQFF.

V gene TRBV12-3 or TRBV12-4 combines with J gene TRBJ1-5; maybe TRBD1 (5 bases). The CDR3 is 15 amino acids. Trimming stripped 1 base from V and 3 bases from J, with 10 bases between. CDR3 residues: CASSLGRDHNQPQHF. Here the CDR3 DNA reads TGTGCCAGCAGTTTAGGTAGGGACCACAATCAGCCCCAGCATTTT.

The rearrangement joins TRBV19 to TRBJ1-5; D gene uncertain. Trimming cost V 0 bases and J 4 bases, with 7 bases left between them. Germline V gene lookup returns CDR1 LNHDA and CDR2 SQIVND (reference sequence). CDR3 length equals 14 residues. The CDR3 protein is CASSIDSQNQPQHF. The CDR3 DNA follows: TGTGCCAGTAGTATAGACAGCCAGAATCAGCCCCAGCATTTT.

This clonotype was picked up a small number of times. This chain links TRBV5-1 with TRBJ1-2; 8 nucleotides agree with TRBD1. The CDR3 is made up of 17 amino acids. Trimming at V came to 0 bases and at J to 0 bases, leaving 7 bases not matched to a gene. Germline values: CDR1 SGHRS, CDR2 YFSETQ. The CDR3 nucleotides read TGCGCCAGCAGCTTGGGGGGACAGGTCCGATCTAACTATGGCTACACCTTC. Protein product: CASSLGGQVRSNYGYTF.

The chain joins TRBV27 to TRBJ2-1; D perhaps matches TRBD1 (7 bases). Germline-derived CDR1 and CDR2 are MNHEY and SMNVEV (reference sequence). The CDR3 length is 17 residues. Between the trimmed V and J ends, which lost 7 bases and 0 bases, there was a span of 19 bases. Here the CDR3 reads CASTQGGPERSYNEQFF. The CDR3 nucleotides are TGTGCCAGCACTCAGGGGGGTCCGGAGCGCTCCTACAATGAGCAGTTCTTC.

At least ten counts were recorded for this clonotype. The rearrangement joins TRBV6-5 to TRBJ1-2, with D perhaps TRBD1 (6 bases). Trimming took off 0 bases at V and 3 bases at J, with 14 bases between the two ends. The germline V gene has CDR1 MNHEY and CDR2 SVGAGI. CDR3 size: 16 residues. CDR3 in DNA: TGTGCCAGCAGTTACTCGTCAGGGGTGCATGACTATGGCTACACCTTC. Amino acid sequence: CASSYSSGVHDYGYTF.

The chain is built from TRBV6-1 and TRBJ2-7, with a weak D call TRBD2 (6 bases). The CDR3 extends over 15 amino acids. V was trimmed by 6 bases and J by 0 bases, leaving 15 bases between them. In germline, CDR1 is MNHNS, CDR2 SASEGT. The CDR3 DNA follows: TGTGCCAGCAGACCCTTTACGGAGGGCTCCTACGAGCAGTACTTC. This gives the protein CASRPFTEGSYEQYF.

This clonotype was seen a handful of times. V gene TRBV2 combines with J gene TRBJ1-2; D call uncertain. The CDR3 runs 12 residues. The ends were cut back, 0 bases at V and 3 bases at J, with 2 bases in the middle. Per germline, CDR1 SNHLY and CDR2 FYNNEI. CDR3 in amino acids: CASSEAYYGYTF. The CDR3 coding sequence is TGTGCCAGCAGTGAAGCCTACTATGGCTACACCTTC.

This clonotype was picked up many times. The chain is built from TRBV7-6 and TRBJ2-7; D tentatively fits TRBD1 or TRBD2 (6 bases each). The CDR3 covers 15 residues. The V gene's germline CDR1 is SGHVS and CDR2 FNYEAQ. V lost 5 bases and J lost 0, with 14 bases in between. The CDR3 spells CASSPGAGNSYEQYF. The CDR3 region has the DNA TGTGCCAGCAGCCCGGGGGCGGGGAACTCCTACGAGCAGTACTTC.

This clonotype is a singleton in its sample. The rearrangement uses TRBV27 and TRBJ1-1, with D possibly TRBD1 on 5 matching bases. This CDR3 contains 15 residues. Germline V gene data show CDR1 as MNHEY and CDR2 as SMNVEV (reference sequence). V gave up 7 bases and J gave up 5 bases, with 20 bases separating them. The CDR3 bases are TGTGCCAGCACCCCTACCCGGGGGACTCCAACTGAAGCTTTCTTT. Protein sequence: CASTPTRGTPTEAFF.

This clonotype was counted a single time. CDR3 sequence (DNA): TGTGCCAGCAGTTTATTTGGCGGCAATGAGCAGTTCTTC. This encodes CASSLFGGNEQFF. The genes are TRBV27 and TRBJ2-1; D ambiguous. CDR1 is MNHEY, CDR2 SMNVEV, per germline (reference sequence). V lost 1 base and J lost 6, with 7 bases in between. The CDR3 has 13 amino acids.

In this sample, this clonotype turned up many times. V usage is TRBV7-2 and J usage is TRBJ2-5, with 7 bases that match TRBD2. Germline CDR1 SGHTA, CDR2 FQGNSA. The CDR3 length is 15 residues. With 5 bases clipped from V and 5 bases from J, the junction kept 11 bases outside the gene matches. The CDR3 nucleotides read TGTGCCAGCAGCCCGGACTCCCTGGGGGGGGAGACCCAGTACTTC. Amino acid sequence: CASSPDSLGGETQYF.

This clonotype appeared many times. An end of the junction does not agree with germline; a read error may underlie this. The rearrangement uses TRBV5-1 and TRBJ1-1, with TRBD1 as a possible D gene (5 bases). This CDR3 contains 14 residues. CDR1 is SGHRS and CDR2 is YFSETQ in the germline V gene. Written as DNA, the CDR3 is TGTGCCAGCAGCCTAAGGGACCTGAACACTGAAGCTTTCTTT. This codes for CASSLRDLNTEAFF.

This clonotype was seen just once. Here the CDR3 DNA reads TGTGCCAGCAGTTTATGGGGGAACGGGCCCCAGCATTTT. It translates to CASSLWGNGPQHF. The chain couples TRBV27 to TRBJ1-5, with D possibly being TRBD1 (5 bases). The germline CDR1 and CDR2 sequences are MNHEY and SMNVEV (reference sequence). CDR3 length equals 13 residues. V gave up 1 base and J gave up 9 bases, with 10 bases separating them.

The chain couples TRBV19 to TRBJ1-6, with D hard to call. The CDR3 consists of 13 residues. CDR1 is LNHDA, CDR2 SQIVND, per germline (reference sequence). Trimming stripped 3 bases from V and 7 bases from J, with 7 bases between. The DNA of the CDR3 is TGTGCCAGTAGTATTTCCCAGAATTCACCCCTCCACTTT. It codes for CASSISQNSPLHF.

DNA of the CDR3: TGCAGTGCTAGAGAGGGACCGACAGGGAGCTACGAGCAGTACTTC. This codes for CSAREGPTGSYEQYF. The chain links TRBV20-1 to TRBJ2-7; TRBD1 matches at 7 bases. The ends lost 0 bases at V and 3 bases at J; junction bases unmatched: 8. CDR1 is DFQATT, CDR2 SNEGSKA, per germline (reference sequence). CDR3 length: 15 residues.

V usage is TRBV27 and J usage is TRBJ2-2, with D perhaps matching TRBD1 or TRBD2 (5 bases each). The CDR3 consists of 13 residues. Germline values: CDR1 MNHEY, CDR2 SMNVEV (reference sequence). With 5 bases removed from V and 6 bases from J, the gap between germline ends came to 10 bases. The CDR3 is CASSIGTSGELFF. The CDR3 DNA reads TGTGCCAGCAGTATCGGGACCTCCGGGGAGCTGTTTTTT.